This T cell receptor beta chain was captured in a study of blood T cell repertoires in COVID-19. The wider study: T cells, B-cell-depleted T cells, or PBMCs provided the cDNA or gDNA that served as material.

The repertoire was sequenced with immunoSEQ multiplex PCR; TCRdb's copy has only in-frame clones and lacks some. Among about 100,000 clones listed, 80% to 90% were seen once. This CDR3 has 16 amino acids. The J segment lost 0 bases and the V segment lost 2 bases, leaving 3 bases of the junction unmatched. Germline values: CDR1 PRHDT, CDR2 FYEKMQ (reference sequence). The receptor's source is a human donor in a cohort sampled during active COVID-19. The source material was peripheral blood. The chain combines TRBV13 with TRBJ2-1; TRBD1 agrees at 8 bases. The CDR3 loop reads CASSLQGASSYNEQFF. In DNA form, the CDR3 reads TGTGCCAGCAGCTTACAGGGGGCTAGCTCCTACAATGAGCAGTTCTTC.